What follows describes a single TCR beta chain. The DNA is omitted, as the CDR3 cannot be located on it reliably, and the CDR3 follows TCRdb's listing. The data derive from a study of blood T cell repertoires in COVID-19. Study as a whole: Acute-phase and convalescent COVID-19 samples originated in the United States, Italy and Spain. Sample material is recorded as cDNA or gDNA derived from T cells, B-cell-depleted T cells, or PBMCs.

The protocol was immunoSEQ multiplex PCR, while the TCRdb copy is restricted to in-frame clones and leaves out a portion. The sample carries 310,000 or so clones, approximately 89% recorded once. The sample consisted of PBMCs or T cells enriched from blood (not recorded which). The receptor comes from a woman between 35 and 50 years old who had recovered from COVID-19.

CDR3 amino acids: CASSVPPGRNQPQHF. The V gene is TRBV2, the J gene TRBJ1-5; the D call TRBD1 from the table was never checked on the DNA. Germline V gene data show CDR1 as SNHLY and CDR2 as FYNNEI. Ends included, the CDR3 has 15 residues.